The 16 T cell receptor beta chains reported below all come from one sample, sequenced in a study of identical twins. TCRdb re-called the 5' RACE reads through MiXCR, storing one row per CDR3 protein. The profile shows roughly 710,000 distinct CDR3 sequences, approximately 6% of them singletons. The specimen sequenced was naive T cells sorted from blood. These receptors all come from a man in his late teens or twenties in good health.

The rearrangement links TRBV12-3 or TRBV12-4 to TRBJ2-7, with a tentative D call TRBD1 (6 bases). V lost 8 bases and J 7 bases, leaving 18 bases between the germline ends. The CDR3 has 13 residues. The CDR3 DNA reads TGTGCCAGCCGGAGTCAGGGGTCCCGAGAGCAGTACTTC. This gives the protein CASRSQGSREQYF.

CDR3 in DNA: TGCAGTGCTAGAGCTCTAGCTATGGAGACCCAGTACTTC. Protein sequence: CSARALAMETQYF. The chain combines TRBV20-1 with TRBJ2-5; perhaps TRBD2 as D (5 bases). The V and J ends lost 1 base and 5 bases respectively, with 11 bases between them. The CDR3 is 13 residues long. CDR1 and CDR2 (germline): DFQATT, SNEGSKA (reference sequence).

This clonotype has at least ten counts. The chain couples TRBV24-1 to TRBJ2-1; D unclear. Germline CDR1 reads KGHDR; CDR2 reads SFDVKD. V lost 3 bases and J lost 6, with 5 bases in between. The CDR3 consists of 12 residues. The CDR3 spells CATSDQPNEQFF. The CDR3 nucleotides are TGTGCCACCAGTGATCAGCCCAATGAGCAGTTCTTC.

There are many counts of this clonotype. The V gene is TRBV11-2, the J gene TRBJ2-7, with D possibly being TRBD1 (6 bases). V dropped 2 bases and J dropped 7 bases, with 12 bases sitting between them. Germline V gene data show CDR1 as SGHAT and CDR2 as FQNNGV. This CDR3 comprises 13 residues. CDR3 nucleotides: TGTGCCAGCAGCTTACAGGGGTTTGGAGAGCAGTACTTC. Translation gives CASSLQGFGEQYF.

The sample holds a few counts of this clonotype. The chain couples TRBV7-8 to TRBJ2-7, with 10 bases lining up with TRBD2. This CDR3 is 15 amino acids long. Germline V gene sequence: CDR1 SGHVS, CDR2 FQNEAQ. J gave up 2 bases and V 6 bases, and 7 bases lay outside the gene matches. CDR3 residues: CASRGALAGAYEQYF. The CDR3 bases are TGTGCCAGCAGAGGGGCTCTAGCGGGGGCCTACGAGCAGTACTTC.

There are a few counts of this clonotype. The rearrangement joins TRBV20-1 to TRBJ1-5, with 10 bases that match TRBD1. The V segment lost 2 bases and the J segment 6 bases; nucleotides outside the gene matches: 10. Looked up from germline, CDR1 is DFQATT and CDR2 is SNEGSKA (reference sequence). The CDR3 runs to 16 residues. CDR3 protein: CSARPLRTGGGQPQHF. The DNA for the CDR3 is TGCAGTGCTAGACCCCTCCGGACAGGGGGAGGTCAGCCCCAGCATTTT.

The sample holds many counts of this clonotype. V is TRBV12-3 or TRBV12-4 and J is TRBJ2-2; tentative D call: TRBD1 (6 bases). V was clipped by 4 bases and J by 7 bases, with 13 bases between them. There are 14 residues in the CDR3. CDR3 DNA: TGTGCCAGCAGTTCCCAAGGACAGTACGGGGAGCTGTTTTTT. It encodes CASSSQGQYGELFF.

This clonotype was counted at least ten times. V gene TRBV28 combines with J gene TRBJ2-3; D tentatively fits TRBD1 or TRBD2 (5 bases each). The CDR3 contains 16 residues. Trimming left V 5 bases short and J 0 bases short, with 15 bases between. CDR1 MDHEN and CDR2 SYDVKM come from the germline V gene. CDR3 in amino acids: CASSPRGAPSTDTQYF. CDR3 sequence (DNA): TGTGCCAGCAGTCCCCGAGGGGCGCCTAGCACAGATACGCAGTATTTT.

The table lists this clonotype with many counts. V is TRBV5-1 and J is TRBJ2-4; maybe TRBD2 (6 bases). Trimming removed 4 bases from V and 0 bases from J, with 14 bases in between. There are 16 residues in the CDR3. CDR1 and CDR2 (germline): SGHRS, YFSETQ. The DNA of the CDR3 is TGCGCCAGCAGCCACGGGACTCCGATAGCCAAAAACATTCAGTACTTC. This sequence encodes CASSHGTPIAKNIQYF.

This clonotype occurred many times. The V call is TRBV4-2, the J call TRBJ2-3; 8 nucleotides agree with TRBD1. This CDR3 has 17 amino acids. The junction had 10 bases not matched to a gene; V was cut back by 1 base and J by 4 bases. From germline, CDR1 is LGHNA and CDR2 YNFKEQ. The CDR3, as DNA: TGTGCCAGCAGCCAAGGGGGAGGACAGGGTTTCGCAGATACGCAGTATTTT. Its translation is CASSQGGGQGFADTQYF.

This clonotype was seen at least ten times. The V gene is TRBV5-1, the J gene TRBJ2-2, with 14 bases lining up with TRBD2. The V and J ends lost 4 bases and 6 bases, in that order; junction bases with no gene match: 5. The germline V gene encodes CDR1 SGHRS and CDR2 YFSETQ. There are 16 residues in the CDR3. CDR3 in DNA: TGCGCCAGCAGCGGGGGACTAGCGGGAGAGGCCGGGGAGCTGTTTTTT. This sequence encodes CASSGGLAGEAGELFF.

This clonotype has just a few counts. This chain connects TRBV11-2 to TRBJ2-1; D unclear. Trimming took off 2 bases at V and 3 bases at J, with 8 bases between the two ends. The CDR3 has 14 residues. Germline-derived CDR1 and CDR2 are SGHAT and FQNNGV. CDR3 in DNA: TGTGCCAGCAGCTTATTGGCGATCTACAATGAGCAGTTCTTC. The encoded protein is CASSLLAIYNEQFF.

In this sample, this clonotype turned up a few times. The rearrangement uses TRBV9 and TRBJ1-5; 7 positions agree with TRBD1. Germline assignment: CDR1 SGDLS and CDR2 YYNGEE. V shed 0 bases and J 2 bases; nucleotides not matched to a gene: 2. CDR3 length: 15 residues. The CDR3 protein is CASSVDGTGNQPQHF. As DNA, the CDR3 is TGTGCCAGCAGCGTAGATGGGACAGGCAATCAGCCCCAGCATTTT. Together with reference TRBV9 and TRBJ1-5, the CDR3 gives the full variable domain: DSGVTQTPKHLITATGQRVTLRCSPRSGDLSVYWYQQSLDQGLQFLIQYYNGEERAKGNILERFSAQQFPDLHSELNLSSLELGDSALYFCASSVDGTGNQPQHFGDGTRLSIL.

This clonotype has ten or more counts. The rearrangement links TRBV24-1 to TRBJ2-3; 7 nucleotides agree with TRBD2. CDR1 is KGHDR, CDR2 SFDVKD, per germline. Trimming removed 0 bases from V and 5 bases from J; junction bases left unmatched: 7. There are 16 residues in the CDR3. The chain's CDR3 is CATSDLRGSLEDTQYF. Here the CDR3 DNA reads TGTGCCACCAGTGATTTGCGCGGGAGCTTGGAAGATACGCAGTATTTT.

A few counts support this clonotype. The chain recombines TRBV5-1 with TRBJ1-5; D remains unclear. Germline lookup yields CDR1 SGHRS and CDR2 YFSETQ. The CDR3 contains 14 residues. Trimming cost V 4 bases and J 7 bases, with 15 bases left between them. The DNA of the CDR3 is TGCGCCAGCAGCGTGGACGTTGGGGAACAGCCCCAGCATTTT. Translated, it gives CASSVDVGEQPQHF.

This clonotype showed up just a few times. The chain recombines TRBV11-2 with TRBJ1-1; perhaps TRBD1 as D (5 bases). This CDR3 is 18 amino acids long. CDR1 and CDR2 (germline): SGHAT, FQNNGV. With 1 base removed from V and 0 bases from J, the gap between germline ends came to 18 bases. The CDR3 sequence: CASSLGGNLGYLNTEAFF. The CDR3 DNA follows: TGTGCCAGCAGCTTAGGGGGGAACCTAGGGTACTTGAACACTGAAGCTTTCTTT.